These 26 T cell receptor beta chains originate from one sample sequenced in a study of identical twins. TCRdb used MiXCR to reprocess the 5' RACE reads, holding one entry per CDR3 protein. The table lists 550,000 to 700,000 distinct CDR3 sequences, approximately 22% of them singletons. These data were likewise used in another study, on T cells expressing NK-cell markers.

The material sequenced was PBMCs. Receptors originate from a woman aged 18-30 years in good health.

In this sample, this clonotype turned up a few times. V is TRBV6-5 and J is TRBJ2-7; 7 bases are a match to TRBD2. The germline gives CDR1 MNHEY, CDR2 SVGAGI. The CDR3 runs to 16 residues. V trimming: 2 bases; J trimming: 6 bases; junction bases outside the gene matches: 13. The CDR3 nucleotides read TGTGCCAGCAGTTACCCGGGGACTACAGGTCTAACCGAGCAGTACTTC. Its translation is CASSYPGTTGLTEQYF.

The gene calls are TRBV29-1 and TRBJ2-2, with TRBD2 as a possible D gene (6 bases). This CDR3 has 16 residues. V was clipped by 6 bases and J by 4 bases, with 21 bases between them. Germline V gene lookup returns CDR1 SQVTM and CDR2 ANQGSEA. The CDR3 protein is CSVNPGTGVGTGELFF. DNA for the CDR3: TGCAGCGTGAATCCAGGGACGGGAGTGGGCACCGGGGAGCTGTTTTTT.

The chain combines TRBV6-2 or TRBV6-3 with TRBJ1-6; possibly TRBD1 for D (5 bases). Trimming left V 2 bases short and J 11 bases short, with 13 bases between. Germline V gene data show CDR1 as MNHEY and CDR2 as SVGEGT. The CDR3 covers 14 residues. The CDR3 DNA is TGTGCCAGCAGTTACGCTCCAAAGGGACCACCCCTCCACTTT. Its translation is CASSYAPKGPPLHF.

The CDR3 DNA follows: TGTGCCAGCAGCCAAGGGAAGGGACCGGTGGGGTTCTTC. Protein sequence: CASSQGKGPVGFF. This sequence joins TRBV3-1 and TRBJ2-1; perhaps D is TRBD1 or TRBD2 (5 bases each). The germline V gene has CDR1 LGHDT and CDR2 YNNKEL (reference sequence). Trimming cost V 1 base and J 15 bases, with 16 bases left between them. The CDR3 spans 13 residues.

This clonotype has more than one count but fewer than ten. The chain combines TRBV5-1 with TRBJ2-7; 8 positions match TRBD2. Germline V lookup: CDR1 SGHRS, CDR2 YFSETQ. The CDR3 is 15 amino acids. With V trimmed by 0 bases and J by 5 bases, 7 bases remained unmatched. CDR3 bases: TGCGCCAGCAGCTTGGGAGCGGGGGTTATAAACGAGCAGTACTTC. As protein: CASSLGAGVINEQYF.

The chain joins TRBV12-3 or TRBV12-4 to TRBJ2-1; D possibly matches TRBD1 or TRBD2 (5 bases each). CDR3 length equals 13 residues. Trimming stripped 3 bases from V and 6 bases from J, with 9 bases between. The CDR3 reads CASSLEGTNEQFF. In nucleotides, the CDR3 is TGTGCCAGCAGTTTGGAAGGGACCAATGAGCAGTTCTTC.

This clonotype has a handful of counts. V and J are TRBV6-1 and TRBJ2-1, with D possibly TRBD1 on 5 matching bases. V was trimmed by 6 bases and J by 0 bases, leaving 12 bases between them. Germline V gene sequence: CDR1 MNHNS, CDR2 SASEGT. The CDR3 runs to 15 residues. In nucleotides, the CDR3 is TGTGCCAGCAGACGACAGCTCCTCTCCTACAATGAGCAGTTCTTC. Translation gives CASRRQLLSYNEQFF.

The chain has TRBV3-1 and TRBJ2-7; 13 nucleotides match TRBD2. The CDR3 runs 16 residues. Germline CDR1 and CDR2: LGHDT and YNNKEL (reference sequence). The ends lost 3 bases at V and 3 bases at J; junction bases unmatched: 5. For the CDR3, the DNA is TGTGCCAGCAGCCACATGACTAGCGGGAGGTACTACGAGCAGTACTTC. Its translation is CASSHMTSGRYYEQYF.

This clonotype was observed a handful of times. The gene calls are TRBV20-1 and TRBJ1-2, with a weak D call TRBD1 (5 bases). The V end lost 4 bases, the J end lost 4 bases, and 19 bases lay between the germline ends. This CDR3 spans 15 amino acids. CDR1 and CDR2 from the germline V gene are DFQATT and SNEGSKA (reference sequence). The CDR3, as DNA: TGCAGTGCTATAACGCCGGGGGGTGGAACCTATGGCTACACCTTC. It specifies CSAITPGGGTYGYTF.

This clonotype occurred many times. The chain has TRBV6-5 and TRBJ2-1; TRBD1 is a possible D gene (7 bases). In germline, CDR1 is MNHEY, CDR2 SVGAGI. V was cut by 5 bases and J by 1 base, with 18 bases left in between. The CDR3 sequence is 17 residues long. The CDR3 reads CASSTARQGLSYNEQFF. The CDR3 coding sequence is TGTGCCAGCAGTACTGCCCGACAGGGACTTTCCTACAATGAGCAGTTCTTC.

The CDR3 sequence is CASSLVLTSGQQSDTQYF. CDR3 nucleotide sequence: TGTGCCAGCAGCTTGGTCCTAACTAGCGGGCAGCAGAGTGATACGCAGTATTTT. This chain links TRBV11-1 with TRBJ2-3; 9 bases match TRBD2. J gave up 6 bases and V 3 bases, and 16 bases lay outside the gene matches. This CDR3 spans 18 amino acids. The germline gives CDR1 SGHAT, CDR2 FQDESV (reference sequence).

This clonotype was counted between two and nine times. V and J are TRBV27 and TRBJ2-1; 11 positions match TRBD2. Germline V CDR1 and CDR2: MNHEY, SMNVEV (reference sequence). Trimming took 5 bases from V and 9 from J; bases not matched to a gene: 9. The CDR3 has 15 amino acids. CDR3 region: CASSLTSGRMSEQFF. CDR3 sequence (DNA): TGTGCCAGCAGTCTCACTAGCGGGAGAATGTCTGAGCAGTTCTTC.

This rearrangement joins TRBV12-3 or TRBV12-4 to TRBJ1-1; tentatively, D is TRBD1 (5 bases). V gave up 5 bases and J gave up 1 base, with 20 bases separating them. The CDR3 length is 17 residues. CDR3 residues: CASSMTPRDAKNTEAFF. In nucleotides, the CDR3 is TGTGCCAGCAGTATGACCCCTCGGGACGCGAAGAACACTGAAGCTTTCTTT.

The sample holds many counts of this clonotype. The V call is TRBV30, the J call TRBJ1-1; TRBD1 matches 7 bases. Unmatched junction bases numbered 6, after V lost 3 bases and J lost 5 bases. Germline V gene lookup returns CDR1 GTSNPN and CDR2 SVGIG (reference sequence). This CDR3 is built from 13 residues. CDR3: CAWSGQVGTEAFF. The CDR3 DNA sequence: TGTGCCTGGAGCGGACAGGTGGGGACTGAAGCTTTCTTT.

The genes are TRBV6-5 and TRBJ1-1; perhaps TRBD1 as D (5 bases). This CDR3 has 13 residues. Between the trimmed V and J ends, which lost 7 bases and 3 bases, there was a span of 12 bases. Germline V lookup: CDR1 MNHEY, CDR2 SVGAGI. CDR3 in amino acids: CASIKGPHTEAFF. CDR3 sequence (DNA): TGTGCCAGCATTAAGGGGCCGCACACTGAAGCTTTCTTT.

This clonotype was picked up a small number of times. The chain uses TRBV7-8 and TRBJ2-2, with TRBD1 identical over 8 bases. The CDR3 consists of 17 residues. Trimming cost V 1 base and J 6 bases; bases outside gene matches: 10. The germline V gene encodes CDR1 SGHVS and CDR2 FQNEAQ. CDR3 residues: CASSLERQGWSAGELFF. CDR3 coding DNA: TGTGCCAGCAGCTTAGAGAGACAGGGGTGGTCCGCCGGGGAGCTGTTTTTT.

This clonotype has more than one count but fewer than ten. The chain couples TRBV20-1 to TRBJ2-2, with no clear D. The germline V gene encodes CDR1 DFQATT and CDR2 SNEGSKA (reference sequence). The CDR3 consists of 11 residues. V was shortened by 6 bases and J by 9 bases, with 11 bases between the two germline ends. CDR3: CSAPLRRELFF. CDR3 DNA: TGCAGTGCCCCCTTAAGGCGGGAGCTGTTTTTT.

The chain carries TRBV5-1 and TRBJ2-5, with unresolved D. V shed 4 bases and J shed 9 bases, with 16 bases lying between them. CDR3 size: 13 residues. The V gene's germline CDR1 is SGHRS and CDR2 YFSETQ. CDR3 nucleotides: TGCGCCAGCAGCCCGACGGGCTCCGGGTCCCAGTACTTC. Protein sequence: CASSPTGSGSQYF.

Here the CDR3 DNA reads TGCAGTGCTAGCGGGAATCTGAACGAGCAGTACTTC. Protein product: CSASGNLNEQYF. V is TRBV20-1 and J is TRBJ2-7; TRBD2 is a possible D gene (5 bases). The V gene lost 3 bases and the J gene lost 5 bases, with 11 bases spanning the gap. The CDR3 contains 12 residues. Per the germline V gene, CDR1 is DFQATT and CDR2 is SNEGSKA (reference sequence).

A few counts support this clonotype. This chain connects TRBV4-3 to TRBJ1-2, with a possible D match to TRBD1 (5 bases). Trimming left V 0 bases short and J 8 bases short, with 10 bases between. The CDR3 consists of 13 residues. Germline CDR1 is LGHNA and CDR2 is YSLEER. The CDR3 spells CASSQDLGGGYTF. CDR3 DNA sequence: TGCGCCAGCAGCCAAGATCTGGGGGGAGGCTACACCTTC.

The V gene is TRBV3-1, the J gene TRBJ2-5; weak D call: TRBD1 (6 bases). This CDR3 has 15 residues. Deletions cut 8 bases from V and 0 bases from J, with 16 bases between. Germline CDR1 LGHDT, CDR2 YNNKEL (reference sequence). CDR3: CASSRQASYQETQYF. In nucleotides, the CDR3 is TGTGCCAGCTCCCGACAGGCTTCGTACCAAGAGACCCAGTACTTC.

This clonotype appeared a few times. The gene calls are TRBV7-8 and TRBJ1-4, with 10 bases that match TRBD1. The germline CDR1 and CDR2 sequences are SGHVS and FQNEAQ. V dropped 4 bases and J dropped 5; count of bases not matched to a gene: 4. This CDR3 has 15 amino acids. This chain's CDR3 is CASSSPGQGNEKLFF. In nucleotides, the CDR3 is TGTGCCAGCAGCTCCCCGGGACAGGGGAATGAAAAACTGTTTTTT.

The chain employs TRBV7-9 and TRBJ2-7; D perhaps matches TRBD1 (5 bases). Germline V gene sequence: CDR1 SEHNR, CDR2 FQNEAQ (reference sequence). V shed 2 bases and J shed 2 bases, with 10 bases lying between them. The CDR3 consists of 14 residues. The CDR3 DNA is TGTGCCAGCAGCTTACCGACAGTTCCCTACGAGCAGTACTTC. Translating gives CASSLPTVPYEQYF.

This clonotype has only a few counts. The rearrangement links TRBV20-1 to TRBJ2-3; 7 nucleotides agree with TRBD2. Germline assignment: CDR1 DFQATT and CDR2 SNEGSKA (reference sequence). Germline trimming cut 0 bases from V and 0 bases from J; bases unmatched to any gene: 3. The CDR3 extends over 15 amino acids. CDR3 region: CSAREPAGSTDTQYF. The DNA of the CDR3 is TGCAGTGCTAGAGAACCAGCGGGGAGCACAGATACGCAGTATTTT.

This clonotype was seen more than once but under ten times. The rearrangement uses TRBV20-1 and TRBJ1-1; 7 bases line up with TRBD1. The CDR3 sequence is 13 residues long. The ends lost 7 bases at V and 5 bases at J; junction bases unmatched: 10. The germline V gene has CDR1 DFQATT and CDR2 SNEGSKA (reference sequence). CDR3 nucleotides: TGCAGTGGGCAGGGGGGCGGAGGGACTGAAGCTTTCTTT. Amino acid sequence: CSGQGGGGTEAFF.

This clonotype has only a few counts. This rearrangement joins TRBV6-2 or TRBV6-3 to TRBJ2-1, with 11 positions matching TRBD2. CDR1 and CDR2 (germline): MNHEY, SVGEGT. The CDR3 is made up of 14 amino acids. With V trimmed by 5 bases and J by 9 bases, 6 bases remained unmatched. CDR3: CASSPLAGVVEQFF. The CDR3 bases are TGTGCCAGCAGTCCACTAGCGGGAGTTGTTGAGCAGTTCTTC.